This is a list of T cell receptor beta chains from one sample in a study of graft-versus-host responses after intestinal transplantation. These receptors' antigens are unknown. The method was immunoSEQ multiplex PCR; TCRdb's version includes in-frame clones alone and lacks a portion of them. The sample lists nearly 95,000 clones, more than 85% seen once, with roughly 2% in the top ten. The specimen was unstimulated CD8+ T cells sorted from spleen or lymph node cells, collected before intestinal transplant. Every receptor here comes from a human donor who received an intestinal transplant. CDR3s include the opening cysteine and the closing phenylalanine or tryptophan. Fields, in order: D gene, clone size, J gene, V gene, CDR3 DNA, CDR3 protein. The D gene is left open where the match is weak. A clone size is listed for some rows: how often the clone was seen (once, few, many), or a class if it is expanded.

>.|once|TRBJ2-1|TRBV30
TGTGCCTGGGAGTTGAGCTCCTACAATGAGCAGTTCTTC
CAWELSSYNEQFF
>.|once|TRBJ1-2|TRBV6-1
TGTGCCAGTCGGCCGTTACAGAACTATGGCTACACCTTC
CASRPLQNYGYTF
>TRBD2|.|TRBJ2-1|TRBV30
TGTGCCTGGAGTACCGGGACTAGAAATGAGCAGTTCTTC
CAWSTGTRNEQFF
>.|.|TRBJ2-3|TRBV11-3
TGTGCCAGCAGCTCGCGGGATGGGAGCACAGATACGCAGTATTTT
CASSSRDGSTDTQYF
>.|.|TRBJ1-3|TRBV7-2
TGTGCCAGCAGCTTAGACTCCGGAAACACCATATATTTT
CASSLDSGNTIYF
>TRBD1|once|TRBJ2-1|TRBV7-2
TGTGCCAGCAGCTTAGCGCGATCCGTCACAGGGGTTTACAATGAGCAGTTCTTC
CASSLARSVTGVYNEQFF
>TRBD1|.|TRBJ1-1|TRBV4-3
TGCGCCAGCAGCCAAGGGACAGGGCTCAACACTGAAGCTTTCTTT
CASSQGTGLNTEAFF
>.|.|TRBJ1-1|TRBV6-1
TGTGCCAGCAGTGAAAACCAGGCCATGAACACTGAAGCTTTCTTT
CASSENQAMNTEAFF
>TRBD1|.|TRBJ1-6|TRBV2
TGTGCCAGCAGTGAGACAGGGAATAATTCACCCCTCCACTTT
CASSETGNNSPLHF
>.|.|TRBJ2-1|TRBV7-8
TGTGCCAGCAGCCTCAGGGTCTACCATTCCTACAATGAGCAGTTCTTC
CASSLRVYHSYNEQFF
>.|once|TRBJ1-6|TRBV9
TGTGCCAGCAGCGTAGACCGGTCCCCACCCCTCCACTTT
CASSVDRSPPLHF
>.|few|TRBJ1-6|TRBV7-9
TGTGCCAGCAGCCTTGATAATTCACCCCTCCACTTT
CASSLDNSPLHF
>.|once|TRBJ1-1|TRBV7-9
TGTGCCAGCAGCTTAGGACAGTTGAACACTGAAGCTTTCTTT
CASSLGQLNTEAFF